This T cell receptor beta chain is drawn from a study of T-cell reconstitution after alpha-beta-depleted transplantation in children. Deletions cut 3 bases from V and 4 bases from J, with 18 bases between. CDR3 length: 17 residues. Unique molecular identifiers were incorporated into the prepared TCRbeta library. TCRdb reprocessed the PCR reads via MiXCR and lists one record per CDR3 protein. Of 360,000 or so distinct CDR3 sequences listed, roughly 22% are singletons. The chain carries TRBV12-3 or TRBV12-4 and TRBJ2-2, with D possibly being TRBD2 (5 bases). The source was PBMCs from the stem cell graft donor, collected from the stem cell graft. The TCR comes from a human donor who donated a stem cell graft to a child with acute myeloid leukemia. The CDR3 sequence: CASSLVLGLKVTGELFF. In DNA form, the CDR3 reads TGTGCCAGCAGTTTGGTCCTAGGACTCAAGGTCACCGGGGAGCTGTTTTTT.